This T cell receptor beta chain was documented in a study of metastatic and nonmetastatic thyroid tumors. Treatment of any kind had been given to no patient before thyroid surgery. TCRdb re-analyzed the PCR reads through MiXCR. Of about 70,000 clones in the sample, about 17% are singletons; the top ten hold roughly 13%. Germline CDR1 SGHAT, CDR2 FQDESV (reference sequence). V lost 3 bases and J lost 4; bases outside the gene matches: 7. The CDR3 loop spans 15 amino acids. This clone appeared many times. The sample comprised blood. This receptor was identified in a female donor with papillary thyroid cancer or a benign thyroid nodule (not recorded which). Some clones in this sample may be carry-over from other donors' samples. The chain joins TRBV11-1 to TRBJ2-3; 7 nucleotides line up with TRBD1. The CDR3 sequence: CASSLGRGQSDTQYF. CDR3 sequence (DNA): TGTGCCAGCAGCTTGGGCAGGGGACAGTCAGATACGCAGTATTTT.